The 22 T cell receptor beta chains reported below all come from one sample, sequenced in a study of shared clonotypes between healthy human individuals. Sequencing used immunoSEQ multiplex PCR; TCRdb keeps in-frame clones, though not all of them. This repertoire shows over 400,000 clones, approximately 95% found once; its top ten account for approximately 0.06%. The sample consisted of naive CD4+ T cells sorted from blood. Subset defined: CD45RA+ positively selected. These TCRs come from a woman younger than 45 in good health.

The chain joins TRBV10-3 to TRBJ1-1; 7 nucleotides align to TRBD1. V was clipped by 10 bases and J by 0 bases; unmatched bases: 8. Germline V lookup: CDR1 ENHRY, CDR2 SYGVKD. The CDR3 consists of 14 residues. CDR3 DNA: TGTGCCACTCTAGACAGGGTCTTGAACACTGAAGCTTTCTTT. It yields the protein CATLDRVLNTEAFF.

The genes are TRBV7-2 and TRBJ1-6; D is undetermined. V shed 6 bases and J shed 10 bases, with 10 bases lying between them. The CDR3 is 12 amino acids. The V gene's germline CDR1 is SGHTA and CDR2 FQGNSA. CDR3 loop: CASSTAPSPLHF. DNA of the CDR3: TGTGCCAGCAGTACAGCCCCCTCACCCCTCCACTTT.

The CDR3 reads CASSLTGGVNQPQHF. The CDR3 DNA follows: TGCGCCAGCAGCTTGACCGGTGGGGTGAATCAGCCCCAGCATTTT. V and J are TRBV5-1 and TRBJ1-5; D ambiguous. With 1 base removed from V and 4 bases from J, the gap between germline ends came to 12 bases. Germline V gene data show CDR1 as SGHRS and CDR2 as YFSETQ. CDR3 length: 15 amino acids.

The table lists this clone with a count of one. This chain uses TRBV4-1 with TRBJ2-1, with D maybe TRBD2 (5 bases). From germline, CDR1 is MGHRA and CDR2 YSYEKL. V gave up 0 bases and J gave up 8 bases, with 8 bases separating them. This CDR3 has 13 amino acids. The CDR3 nucleotides read TGCGCCAGCAGCCAAGATCTCGGGGATGAGCAGTTCTTC. Translation: CASSQDLGDEQFF.

V and J are TRBV7-3 and TRBJ1-1, with TRBD1 as a possible D gene (6 bases). CDR3 length: 15 residues. V was shortened by 2 bases and J by 2 bases, with 12 bases between the two germline ends. In germline, CDR1 is SGHTA, CDR2 FQGTGA. CDR3 sequence reads: CASSLLGGSNTEAFF. The DNA for the CDR3 is TGTGCCAGCAGCTTACTCGGGGGCTCAAACACTGAAGCTTTCTTT.

The rearrangement links TRBV21-1 to TRBJ2-7; no DNA check was done on the table's D call, TRBD2. TRBV21-1 represents a pseudogene. This CDR3 is 19 amino acids long. DNA for the CDR3: TGTGCCAGCAGCAAGCCCCCCCATGGTGGGAGGGCCAATTCCTACGAGCAGTACTTC. Its translation: CASSKPPHGGRANSYEQYF.

The chain is built from TRBV5-1 and TRBJ2-1; D may match TRBD1 or TRBD2 (6 bases each). Germline values: CDR1 SGHRS, CDR2 YFSETQ. Trimming took 4 bases from V and 7 from J, leaving 18 bases between them. This CDR3 is 15 amino acids long. The CDR3 reads CASSGGTKARNEQFF. The CDR3 bases are TGCGCCAGCAGCGGGGGGACAAAGGCACGTAATGAGCAGTTCTTC.

V and J are TRBV28 and TRBJ2-7; D not resolved. V lost 4 bases, J lost 3 bases, and 10 bases lay in between. The CDR3 runs 13 residues. CDR1 MDHEN and CDR2 SYDVKM come from the germline V gene. For the CDR3, the DNA is TGTGCCAGCAGTTCACAAAGCAGCTACGAGCAGTACTTC. This codes for CASSSQSSYEQYF.

The chain links TRBV6-4 to TRBJ2-7; 7 bases match TRBD2. This CDR3 comprises 15 residues. The germline gives CDR1 MRHNA, CDR2 SNTAGT. J lost 7 bases, V lost 8 bases, and 17 bases had no gene match. The DNA of the CDR3 is TGTGCCAGCCATAAAGCCACTACGCGGGAGTGGGAGCAGTACTTC. Translating it yields CASHKATTREWEQYF.

V and J are TRBV27 and TRBJ1-2; D possibly corresponds to TRBD1 (5 bases). Per the germline V gene, CDR1 is MNHEY and CDR2 is SMNVEV (reference sequence). V was clipped by 6 bases and J by 6 bases, with 14 bases between them. This CDR3 contains 13 residues. CDR3 sequence reads: CASSPRVGDGYTF. The CDR3 region has the DNA TGTGCCAGCAGCCCAAGGGTGGGGGATGGCTACACCTTC.

This chain links TRBV9 with TRBJ1-1; D remains ambiguous. The CDR3 is 16 amino acids. V dropped 2 bases and J dropped 1 base, with 15 bases sitting between them. Germline-derived CDR1 and CDR2 are SGDLS and YYNGEE. The CDR3 is CASSVPTSWGNTEAFF. CDR3 DNA: TGTGCCAGCAGCGTTCCGACCTCTTGGGGGAACACTGAAGCTTTCTTT.

The chain links TRBV2 to TRBJ1-2; D ambiguous. The CDR3 totals 15 residues. V shed 2 bases and J shed 1 base, with 11 bases lying between them. Germline CDR1 reads SNHLY; CDR2 reads FYNNEI. This CDR3 reads CASSESGRVNYGYTF. CDR3 nucleotides: TGTGCCAGCAGTGAATCGGGGAGGGTTAACTATGGCTACACCTTC.

The CDR3 reads CASTALENTEAFF. The CDR3 DNA sequence: TGTGCCAGCACGGCGCTCGAGAACACTGAAGCTTTCTTT. V is TRBV5-4 and J is TRBJ1-1; D uncertain. The CDR3 covers 13 residues. CDR1 and CDR2 (germline): SGHNT, YYREEE (reference sequence). V was shortened by 6 bases and J by 1 base, with 10 bases between the two germline ends.

The chain employs TRBV13 and TRBJ1-1; D unclear. CDR1 PRHDT and CDR2 FYEKMQ come from the germline V gene (reference sequence). CDR3 length: 16 residues. Trimming removed 5 bases from V and 3 bases from J, with 19 bases in between. This CDR3 reads CASSHGQALLHTEAFF. Here the CDR3 DNA reads TGTGCCAGCAGCCACGGGCAGGCGCTTCTGCACACTGAAGCTTTCTTT. Variable domain in full (rest from reference TRBV13 and TRBJ1-1): AAGVIQSPRHLIKEKRETATLKCYPIPRHDTVYWYQQGPGQDPQFLISFYEKMQSDKGSIPDRFSAQQFSDYHSELNMSSLELGDSALYFCASSHGQALLHTEAFFGQGTRLTVV.

This chain links TRBV28 with TRBJ1-2; TRBD1 matches 7 bases. Germline values: CDR1 MDHEN, CDR2 SYDVKM. V dropped 4 bases and J dropped 3; count of bases not matched to a gene: 8. CDR3 length: 15 amino acids. The CDR3 DNA follows: TGTGCCAGCAGTTCCTCTTCAGGGGGGGACTATGGCTACACCTTC. Protein product: CASSSSSGGDYGYTF.

This chain links TRBV28 with TRBJ2-5, with 9 bases aligning to TRBD1. Judging by the DNA end, TRBJ2-7 fits better; the J call may be wrong. Germline assignment: CDR1 MDHEN and CDR2 SYDVKM. The CDR3 length is 15 residues. In DNA, the CDR3 is TGTGCCAGCAGTTTGGCCGGGACAGGGTCCTACGAGCAGTACTTC. It codes for CASSLAGTGSYEQYF.

This clone was found once. The chain uses TRBV10-3 and TRBJ2-7; the match to TRBD2 covers 13 bases. The germline V gene encodes CDR1 ENHRY and CDR2 SYGVKD. Trimming at V came to 6 bases and at J to 4 bases, leaving 0 bases not matched to a gene. This CDR3 is built from 13 residues. In DNA form, the CDR3 reads TGTGCCATCAGACTAGCGGGAGGGTACGAGCAGTACTTC. Amino acids: CAIRLAGGYEQYF.

V is TRBV6-5 and J is TRBJ2-5; D is possibly TRBD2 (6 bases). Trimming pared 10 bases from V and 4 bases from J, leaving 19 bases between. CDR1 is MNHEY and CDR2 is SVGAGI in the germline V gene. The CDR3 consists of 14 residues. CDR3 sequence reads: CATSRERRAETQYF. CDR3 DNA sequence: TGTGCCACCTCTCGGGAGCGGAGGGCAGAGACCCAGTACTTC.

The chain has TRBV27 and TRBJ2-3; 12 bases fit TRBD2. The CDR3 totals 15 residues. J gave up 5 bases and V 6 bases, and 6 bases lay outside the gene matches. From germline, CDR1 is MNHEY and CDR2 SMNVEV (reference sequence). The CDR3 nucleotides are TGTGCCAGCAGGAAACTAGCGGGAGGTAGAGATACGCAGTATTTT. Protein sequence: CASRKLAGGRDTQYF.

The chain joins TRBV19 to TRBJ2-7, with 9 bases identical to TRBD1. Losses at the gene ends were 5 bases for V and 4 bases for J; bases not matched to a gene: 6. The CDR3 extends over 14 amino acids. The germline gives CDR1 LNHDA, CDR2 SQIVND (reference sequence). Written as DNA, the CDR3 is TGTGCCAGTAGTCTACATGGACAGGGGTACGAGCAGTACTTC. Protein: CASSLHGQGYEQYF.

The genes are TRBV5-4 and TRBJ2-2, with 7 nucleotides matching TRBD2. This CDR3 has 14 amino acids. V gave up 10 bases and J gave up 3 bases; unmatched junction bases: 9. The germline V gene has CDR1 SGHNT and CDR2 YYREEE (reference sequence). In DNA form, the CDR3 reads TGTGCCGCTTCCGGGAGGCCGGACACCGGGGAGCTGTTTTTT. Its translation: CAASGRPDTGELFF.

This clone is a singleton in its sample. The chain joins TRBV30 to TRBJ2-7; tentatively, D is TRBD2 (5 bases). The germline V gene has CDR1 GTSNPN and CDR2 SVGIG (reference sequence). The CDR3 is made up of 13 amino acids. Trimming pared 5 bases from V and 3 bases from J, leaving 14 bases between. Written as DNA, the CDR3 is TGTGCCTGGGGCACTAGTATATTCTACGAGCAGTACTTC. Translation gives CAWGTSIFYEQYF.